The present T cell receptor (beta chain) was sequenced within a study of T cells in Graves' hyperthyroidism and ophthalmopathy. Study background: Staff took peripheral blood when the initial diagnosis was made, before any treatment began. Study-level points and caveats: Blood also held most thyroid clonotypes expanded beyond 0.001.

The sample holds many counts of this clonotype. Antigen: not known. It was RNA transcripts that yielded the amplified TCR beta CDR3 regions. HTBI primers were the set used in a first-round RT-PCR of the TCR CDR3. TCRdb reanalysed the multiplex PCR reads using MiXCR and keeps one entry per CDR3 protein. The profile shows fewer than 700,000 distinct CDR3 sequences, 17% of them singletons. V dropped 1 base and J dropped 4 bases, with 7 bases sitting between them. CDR1 and CDR2 from the germline V gene are KGHSH and LQKENI. CDR3 length equals 13 residues. For ophthalmopathy patients, the Clinical Activity Score was at least 3 and the NOSPECS grade at least 4; duration was under 3 months.

The chain couples TRBV18 to TRBJ2-5; D uncertain. This clonotype originated in a woman aged 18-29 years with Graves' ophthalmopathy. The sequenced sample consisted of blood. CDR3 protein: CASSPRMGETQYF. The CDR3 bases are TGTGCCAGCTCACCACGGATGGGAGAGACCCAGTACTTC.